This TCR beta chain comes out of a study of CD8 T cells in Susac syndrome. After extraction with the RNeasy kit, roughly 0.5 to 1 ug of the RNA was reverse transcribed using random hexamers. An immunoSEQ multiplex PCR amplified TCR beta CDR3 over 54 Vbeta and 13 Jbeta. TCRdb fed the immunoSEQ multiplex PCR reads into MiXCR, producing one record per CDR3 protein. Altogether hundreds of thousands of distinct CDR3 sequences are present, 85% to 95% being singletons, with the ten largest covering just over 0.08%. The germline CDR1 and CDR2 sequences are DFQATT and SNEGSKA (reference sequence). Losses at the gene ends were 3 bases for V and 5 bases for J; bases not matched to a gene: 7. CDR3 length: 14 amino acids. TCR beta sequencing was performed on blood CD8+ and CD4+ T cells. Relapsing-remitting disease, either stable or active, was present in the multiple sclerosis controls, who were treatment-naive patients. Negative isolation was applied to CD8+ and CD4+ T cells, and FACS enrichment was applied to TEMRA cells.

What was sequenced was CD4+ T cells from PBMCs. The chain links TRBV20-1 to TRBJ2-3; 8 positions agree with TRBD2. This clonotype originated in a human donor with multiple sclerosis. CDR3 DNA sequence: TGCAGTGCTAGCGGGGGGGCCGGGAGAGATACGCAGTATTTT. Its translation: CSASGGAGRDTQYF.